Following are 30 T cell receptor beta chains from one sample sequenced in a study of control samples from healthy donors and cancer patients. The assay was immunoSEQ multiplex PCR, and TCRdb's table has in-frame clones only and misses some. There are around 140,000 clones in the sample; 80% to 95% occur only once, and about 2.5% lies in the top ten. The sequencing input was blood. The receptors were gathered from a man in his forties in good health.

The J gene is TRBJ1-5, the V gene TRBV10-3, with D unresolved. V was trimmed by 0 bases and J by 8 bases, leaving 17 bases between them. The CDR3 covers 16 residues. CDR1 and CDR2 (germline): ENHRY, SYGVKD. CDR3 coding DNA: TGTGCCATCAGTGAGTCCGAGGGAGCGGGTTTTGAGCCCCAGCATTTT. This sequence encodes CAISESEGAGFEPQHF.

The V call is TRBV16, the J call TRBJ1-1; D is uncertain. The CDR3 spans 13 residues. The germline V gene encodes CDR1 KGHSY and CDR2 FQNENV. The V end lost 1 base, the J end lost 1 base, and 4 bases lay between the germline ends. Written as DNA, the CDR3 is TGTGCCAGCAGCCAATGGAAGAACACTGAAGCTTTCTTT. It translates to CASSQWKNTEAFF.

This chain uses TRBV25-1 with TRBJ1-2; no clear D gene. The V gene lost 5 bases and the J gene lost 5 bases, with 12 bases spanning the gap. The CDR3 is 13 residues long. The germline V gene encodes CDR1 MGHDK and CDR2 SYGVNS. CDR3: CASSLQTGYGYTF. The CDR3 DNA sequence: TGTGCCAGCAGTCTACAGACGGGTTATGGCTACACCTTC.

V gene TRBV30 combines with J gene TRBJ1-6, with no clear D. The ends were cut back, 0 bases at V and 6 bases at J, with 12 bases in the middle. Germline CDR1 is GTSNPN and CDR2 is SVGIG (reference sequence). The CDR3 contains 15 residues. The CDR3 DNA sequence: TGTGCCTGGAGTGTGAAAGGATCGGGTAATTCACCCCTCCACTTT. This encodes CAWSVKGSGNSPLHF.

The rearrangement uses TRBV5-8 and TRBJ2-5, with 12 positions matching TRBD2. Germline loops: CDR1 SGHTS, CDR2 YDEGEE. This CDR3 is built from 17 residues. Trimming cost V 0 bases and J 2 bases; bases outside gene matches: 5. The CDR3 loop reads CASSLGLAGGLQETQYF. The CDR3, as DNA: TGTGCCAGCAGCTTGGGCCTAGCGGGGGGGCTACAAGAGACCCAGTACTTC.

This sequence joins TRBV5-1 and TRBJ2-1; the match to TRBD1 covers 9 bases. The V gene's germline CDR1 is SGHRS and CDR2 YFSETQ. Trimming cost V 2 bases and J 3 bases; bases outside gene matches: 6. This CDR3 is 16 amino acids long. CDR3 coding DNA: TGCGCCAGCAGCTTTACCGGGACAGGGTTCTACAATGAGCAGTTCTTC. Its protein is CASSFTGTGFYNEQFF.

This CDR3 reads CASSFPAGGSNEQFF. The CDR3 nucleotides read TGCGCCAGCAGCTTTCCAGCGGGGGGGTCAAATGAGCAGTTCTTC. This chain links TRBV5-1 with TRBJ2-1; TRBD2 aligns across 10 bases. Germline V gene sequence: CDR1 SGHRS, CDR2 YFSETQ. With V trimmed by 2 bases and J by 7 bases, 6 bases remained unmatched. The CDR3 spans 15 residues.

This chain links TRBV20-1 with TRBJ2-7; D might be TRBD2 (6 bases). V lost 3 bases and J lost 7, with 16 bases in between. CDR3 size: 13 residues. Germline V gives CDR1 DFQATT, CDR2 SNEGSKA (reference sequence). In DNA, the CDR3 is TGCAGTGCTAGTAGTAGGCGGGGTTGGGAGCAGTACTTC. It codes for CSASSRRGWEQYF.

This chain links TRBV5-1 with TRBJ2-7; D could derive from TRBD1 or TRBD2 (6 bases each). The CDR3 is 13 residues long. V shed 2 bases and J shed 2 bases, with 8 bases lying between them. Germline V gives CDR1 SGHRS, CDR2 YFSETQ. The CDR3: CASSFGGPYEQYF. CDR3 nucleotides: TGCGCCAGCAGCTTTGGGGGGCCCTACGAGCAGTACTTC.

The chain is built from TRBV5-1 and TRBJ1-1, with D possibly matching TRBD1 (6 bases). Germline V CDR1 and CDR2: SGHRS, YFSETQ. The CDR3 runs 16 residues. The ends were cut back, 0 bases at V and 6 bases at J, with 18 bases in the middle. The CDR3: CASSLDSNRATAEAFF. CDR3 nucleotides: TGCGCCAGCAGCTTGGATTCTAACAGGGCAACGGCTGAAGCTTTCTTT.

The V gene is TRBV3-1 (or the pseudogene TRBV3-2), the J gene TRBJ2-1; D call uncertain. Trimming removed 4 bases from V and 8 bases from J, with 24 bases in between. The CDR3 covers 17 residues. CDR1 LGHDT and CDR2 YNNKEL come from the germline V gene (reference sequence). The DNA of the CDR3 is TGTGCCAGCAGCCCCGTTATCAACTACCCTACGGGCGATGAGCAGTTCTTC. The encoded protein is CASSPVINYPTGDEQFF.

The CDR3 DNA sequence: TGTGCCAGCAGTGAGGGGACGGTGACCCCCTACGAGCAGTACTTC. It yields the protein CASSEGTVTPYEQYF. The chain has TRBV6-1 and TRBJ2-7; either TRBD1 or TRBD2 may supply D (5 bases each). This CDR3 is 15 amino acids long. V lost 3 bases to trimming and J lost 2 bases, with 14 bases between them. Germline V CDR1 and CDR2: MNHNS, SASEGT.

V and J are TRBV7-9 and TRBJ1-2; a possible D gene is TRBD1 (5 bases). The CDR3 runs 14 residues. The V gene lost 1 base and the J gene lost 8 bases, with 14 bases spanning the gap. Germline lookup yields CDR1 SEHNR and CDR2 FQNEAQ (reference sequence). CDR3 DNA sequence: TGTGCCAGCAGCTTAGGCCCGGGACGGAGCGGCTACACCTTC. Translated, it gives CASSLGPGRSGYTF. The whole variable domain, remainder taken from reference TRBV7-9 and TRBJ1-2, is DTGVSQNPRHKITKRGQNVTFRCDPISEHNRLYWYRQTLGQGPEFLTYFQNEAQLEKSRLLSDRFSAERPKGSFSTLEIQRTEQGDSAMYLCASSLGPGRSGYTFGSGTRLTVV.

The chain couples TRBV7-3 to TRBJ2-5; D unclear. Trimming stripped 2 bases from V and 5 bases from J, with 9 bases between. The CDR3 runs to 13 residues. Germline CDR1 reads SGHTA; CDR2 reads FQGTGA. CDR3 nucleotides: TGTGCCAGCAGCTTAGACTCTCTGGAGACCCAGTACTTC. Amino acids: CASSLDSLETQYF.

About this clone itself: Other nucleotide sequences in the sample specify the same CDR3. V gene TRBV2 combines with J gene TRBJ1-2, with D unresolved. CDR3 length: 12 amino acids. V shed 3 bases and J shed 3 bases, with 5 bases lying between them. Germline loops: CDR1 SNHLY, CDR2 FYNNEI. The DNA for the CDR3 is TGTGCCAGCAGTGACGGGTACTATGGCTACACCTTC. It is translated as CASSDGYYGYTF.

CDR3 amino acids: CASSDGPGQGAETQYF. The CDR3 DNA reads as TGTGCCAGCAGTGATGGCCCGGGACAGGGGGCAGAGACCCAGTACTTC. This sequence joins TRBV2 and TRBJ2-5; 12 bases align to TRBD1. The CDR3 length is 16 residues. Looked up from germline, CDR1 is SNHLY and CDR2 is FYNNEI. With V trimmed by 3 bases and J by 4 bases, 6 bases remained unmatched.

This chain connects TRBV9 to TRBJ2-6; possibly TRBD1 for D (6 bases). V was cut by 3 bases and J by 0 bases, with 16 bases left in between. CDR1 and CDR2 (germline): SGDLS, YYNGEE. This CDR3 is 18 amino acids long. CDR3 sequence: CASSDRPGTYSGANVLTF. CDR3 nucleotide sequence: TGTGCCAGCAGCGATCGTCCCGGGACATACTCTGGGGCCAACGTCCTGACTTTC.

This chain links TRBV5-6 with TRBJ1-3; D gene ambiguous. CDR1 is SGHDT and CDR2 is YYEEEE in the germline V gene. The CDR3 loop spans 16 amino acids. Trimming removed 4 bases at V and 6 bases at J, with 20 bases between. CDR3 sequence reads: CASSTGRWFIENTIYF. CDR3 DNA sequence: TGTGCCAGCAGCACTGGGAGGTGGTTTATAGAAAACACCATATATTTT.

This rearrangement joins TRBV5-1 to TRBJ2-7, with 11 bases aligning to TRBD2. With V trimmed by 7 bases and J by 1 base, 7 bases remained unmatched. The length of the CDR3 is 15 residues. Germline V gene sequence: CDR1 SGHRS, CDR2 YFSETQ. CDR3 residues: CASSWGTSGSYEQYF. In DNA, the CDR3 is TGCGCCAGCTCTTGGGGGACTAGCGGATCCTACGAGCAGTACTTC.

The chain joins TRBV5-1 to TRBJ1-1, with TRBD1 as a possible D gene (6 bases). CDR1 is SGHRS, CDR2 YFSETQ, per germline. CDR3 length: 12 amino acids. The V and J ends lost 1 base and 8 bases respectively, with 9 bases between them. The CDR3 bases are TGCGCCAGCAGCTTGTTGGGGGGCGAAGCTTTCTTT. Amino acid sequence: CASSLLGGEAFF.

The J gene is TRBJ2-1, the V gene TRBV6-5; a possible D gene is TRBD2 (5 bases). V gave up 7 bases and J gave up 7 bases, with 17 bases separating them. The CDR3 contains 14 residues. Germline V CDR1 and CDR2: MNHEY, SVGAGI. CDR3 coding DNA: TGTGCCAGCATTCAAAGCGGAGCCCCTAATGAGCAGTTCTTC. Protein product: CASIQSGAPNEQFF.

This chain connects TRBV4-2 to TRBJ2-3; D not resolved. The germline CDR1 and CDR2 sequences are LGHNA and YNFKEQ. This CDR3 is built from 16 residues. Deletions cut 0 bases from V and 1 base from J, with 11 bases between. The CDR3 DNA follows: TGTGCCAGCAGCCAAGATCAGGAGACCGGCACAGATACGCAGTATTTT. Protein product: CASSQDQETGTDTQYF.

This chain connects TRBV19 to TRBJ2-3, with D maybe TRBD1 (6 bases). The V gene's germline CDR1 is LNHDA and CDR2 SQIVND (reference sequence). V lost 8 bases, J lost 6 bases, and 24 bases lay in between. The CDR3 sequence is 16 residues long. The CDR3 DNA reads as TGTGCCAGTGCAACCCAGGGGCCAAGGCGACGGGATACGCAGTATTTT. It is translated as CASATQGPRRRDTQYF. The variable domain in full, with the rest retrieved from reference TRBV19 and TRBJ2-3, is DGGITQSPKYLFRKEGQNVTLSCEQNLNHDAMYWYRQDPGQGLRLIYYSQIVNDFQKGDIAEGYSVSREKKESFPLTVTSAQKNPTAFYLCASATQGPRRRDTQYFGPGTRLTVL.

The chain joins TRBV15 to TRBJ1-6; D uncertain. Germline CDR1 reads LNHNV; CDR2 reads YYDKDF (reference sequence). The CDR3 has 17 residues. Trimming removed 1 base at V and 9 bases at J, with 19 bases between. The CDR3 DNA reads as TGTGCCACCAGCAGAGGAGGAGACGGAACCTTGGGTTCACCCCTCCACTTT. It encodes CATSRGGDGTLGSPLHF. The full variable domain, completed using reference TRBV15 and TRBJ1-6, is DAMVIQNPRYQVTQFGKPVTLSCSQTLNHNVMYWYQQKSSQAPKLLFHYYDKDFNNEADTPDNFQSRRPNTSFCFLDIRSPGLGDTAMYLCATSRGGDGTLGSPLHFGNGTRLTVT.

V usage is TRBV19 and J usage is TRBJ1-4, with D unclear. This CDR3 has 14 amino acids. Germline loops: CDR1 LNHDA, CDR2 SQIVND (reference sequence). The V gene lost 3 bases and the J gene lost 3 bases, with 8 bases spanning the gap. The CDR3 region has the DNA TGTGCCAGTAGTATGGAGAAATCTAATGAAAAACTGTTTTTT. Its protein is CASSMEKSNEKLFF.

V and J are TRBV7-8 and TRBJ1-6; no clear D. This CDR3 is 14 amino acids long. The V gene's germline CDR1 is SGHVS and CDR2 FQNEAQ. Trimming left V 2 bases short and J 7 bases short, with 9 bases between. The CDR3: CASSLPSQNSPLHF. DNA of the CDR3: TGTGCCAGCAGCTTACCGTCTCAGAATTCACCCCTCCACTTT. The full variable domain, with the rest looked up from reference TRBV7-8 and TRBJ1-6, is GAGVSQSPRYKVAKRGQDVALRCDPISGHVSLFWYQQALGQGPEFLTYFQNEAQLDKSGLPSDRFFAERPEGSVSTLKIQRTQQEDSAVYLCASSLPSQNSPLHFGNGTRLTVT.

The rearrangement links TRBV2 to TRBJ1-3, with no clear D. CDR3 length equals 15 residues. The V and J ends lost 4 bases and 0 bases respectively, with 10 bases between them. CDR1 SNHLY and CDR2 FYNNEI come from the germline V gene. The CDR3 nucleotides read TGTGCCAGCAGTGGTACGGCCACCTCTGGAAACACCATATATTTT. Translating it yields CASSGTATSGNTIYF.

The chain employs TRBV7-3 and TRBJ1-2; D uncertain. This CDR3 is built from 13 residues. The V end lost 8 bases, the J end lost 4 bases, and 14 bases lay between the germline ends. Germline-derived CDR1 and CDR2 are SGHTA and FQGTGA. The CDR3 sequence is CASGGRISYGYTF. For the CDR3, the DNA is TGTGCCAGCGGCGGACGAATCTCCTATGGCTACACCTTC.

The chain joins TRBV4-2 to TRBJ1-6; 8 bases match TRBD1. The CDR3 length is 17 residues. Looked up from germline, CDR1 is LGHNA and CDR2 is YNFKEQ. With V trimmed by 4 bases and J by 9 bases, 14 bases remained unmatched. The CDR3 DNA is TGTGCCAGCAGCCCTCACCTCGGCAGGGGGCAAAGTTCACCCCTCCACTTT. Its protein is CASSPHLGRGQSSPLHF.

The rearrangement links TRBV9 to TRBJ2-3; 12 nucleotides agree with TRBD2. CDR1 and CDR2 (germline): SGDLS, YYNGEE. CDR3 length: 19 amino acids. Germline trimming cut 0 bases from V and 3 bases from J; bases unmatched to any gene: 11. The DNA for the CDR3 is TGTGCCAGCAGCGTAGAACTGGCTAGCGGGGGGGCCGAAACAGATACGCAGTATTTT. Translating it yields CASSVELASGGAETDTQYF.